A single sample gave rise to the 5 T cell receptor beta chains below, sequenced in a study of cytomegalovirus exposure and HLA in healthy donors. Clones were sequenced by immunoSEQ multiplex PCR, and TCRdb holds only the in-frame ones, with some missing. The sample carries about 49,000 clones, roughly 93% recorded once. Source material: PBMCs. The receptors here all came from a man between 18 and 35 years old in good health and CMV-seronegative.

As for this clone: The same CDR3 can be traced to other DNA sequences in this sample. The chain couples TRBV25-1 to TRBJ2-2; D gene unclear. V dropped 2 bases and J dropped 1 base, with 8 bases sitting between them. Germline V CDR1 and CDR2: MGHDK, SYGVNS. This CDR3 comprises 15 residues. The CDR3 nucleotides read TGTGCCAGCAGTGAAAGAACGGGGAACACCGGGGAGCTGTTTTTT. Translating it yields CASSERTGNTGELFF.

A single count supports this clone. This chain links TRBV7-2 with TRBJ1-1, with D possibly being TRBD1 (6 bases). The ends were cut back, 4 bases at V and 2 bases at J, with 14 bases in the middle. Germline V gene data show CDR1 as SGHTA and CDR2 as FQGNSA. CDR3 length: 15 amino acids. The CDR3 DNA sequence: TGTGCCAGCAGCTCATCCGGGACACGTAACACTGAAGCTTTCTTT. Translated: CASSSSGTRNTEAFF.

The V gene is TRBV7-2, the J gene TRBJ1-5; the match to TRBD1 covers 12 bases. V was clipped by 5 bases and J by 7 bases; unmatched bases: 9. In germline, CDR1 is SGHTA, CDR2 FQGNSA. This CDR3 has 16 amino acids. The CDR3 is CASSAAGQGAQQPQHF. CDR3 coding DNA: TGTGCCAGCAGCGCGGCGGGACAGGGGGCGCAACAGCCCCAGCATTTT.

V usage is TRBV9 and J usage is TRBJ2-7; a possible D gene is TRBD2 (6 bases). Deletions cut 4 bases from V and 3 bases from J, with 14 bases between. Germline V lookup: CDR1 SGDLS, CDR2 YYNGEE. This CDR3 has 14 residues. CDR3 sequence reads: CASSLGLDFYEQYF. The CDR3 region has the DNA TGTGCCAGCAGCCTGGGACTCGACTTCTACGAGCAGTACTTC.

CDR3 coding DNA: TGTGCCAGCAGCCCGCCCCGGCAGGGCCTCAGCACAGATACGCAGTATTTT. This encodes CASSPPRQGLSTDTQYF. The gene calls are TRBV7-2 and TRBJ2-3; TRBD1 might be the D (5 bases). Between the trimmed V and J ends, which lost 5 bases and 0 bases, there was a span of 18 bases. This CDR3 comprises 17 residues. CDR1 SGHTA and CDR2 FQGNSA come from the germline V gene.